Below are 14 T cell receptor beta chains sequenced from a single sample in a study of cytomegalovirus exposure and HLA in healthy donors. PCR amplification relied on 60 Vbeta primers (plus 13 Jbeta primers). Clones were sequenced by immunoSEQ multiplex PCR, and TCRdb holds only the in-frame ones, with some missing. The data hold about 180,000 clones, with approximately 79% observed a single time. Material for sequencing was PBMCs. These receptors were collected from a woman in her thirties or forties in good health and CMV-seronegative.

A note on this clone: The sample carries other DNA sequences with the same CDR3. CDR3 sequence reads: CASSLGGYEQYF. The DNA for the CDR3 is TGTGCCAGCAGTTTGGGGGGATACGAGCAGTACTTC. This chain links TRBV28 with TRBJ2-7; D is perhaps TRBD2 (6 bases). Trimming removed 3 bases from V and 4 bases from J, with 7 bases in between. CDR1 and CDR2 (germline): MDHEN, SYDVKM. This CDR3 contains 12 residues.

This clone was observed once. This chain connects TRBV7-6 to TRBJ1-5; 8 bases map to TRBD1. The CDR3 sequence is 15 residues long. The germline V gene encodes CDR1 SGHVS and CDR2 FNYEAQ. Trimming cost V 1 base and J 4 bases; bases outside gene matches: 3. This CDR3 reads CASSLDDRGNQPQHF. CDR3 nucleotide sequence: TGTGCCAGCAGCTTAGACGACAGGGGAAATCAGCCCCAGCATTTT.

The chain recombines TRBV7-2 with TRBJ2-7; tentative D call: TRBD2 (5 bases). V lost 1 base, J lost 5 bases, and 6 bases lay in between. Looked up from germline, CDR1 is SGHTA and CDR2 is FQGNSA. The CDR3 runs to 12 residues. CDR3 region: CASSLVGNEQYF. DNA of the CDR3: TGTGCCAGCAGCTTAGTCGGGAACGAGCAGTACTTC.

This clone was counted only a few times. This rearrangement joins TRBV7-6 to TRBJ2-5, with D possibly being TRBD1 (5 bases). Germline CDR1 is SGHVS and CDR2 is FNYEAQ. The V end lost 3 bases, the J end lost 3 bases, and 8 bases lay between the germline ends. The CDR3 consists of 13 residues. This CDR3 is CASSLDIEETQYF. In DNA form, the CDR3 reads TGTGCCAGCAGCTTGGACATCGAAGAGACCCAGTACTTC.

This clone was counted only a few times. The chain recombines TRBV5-1 with TRBJ1-1; 8 bases fit TRBD1. There are 17 residues in the CDR3. The V gene end was trimmed by 4 bases and the J gene end by 0 bases; junction bases not matched to a gene: 11. Germline CDR1 is SGHRS and CDR2 is YFSETQ. CDR3 DNA sequence: TGCGCCAGCAGCCCCGGAACAGGGGGGCATCTGAACACTGAAGCTTTCTTT. This encodes CASSPGTGGHLNTEAFF.

This chain uses TRBV7-2 with TRBJ2-3; TRBD1 matches 9 bases. The germline CDR1 and CDR2 sequences are SGHTA and FQGNSA. The CDR3 has 16 amino acids. The V and J ends lost 2 bases and 6 bases, in that order; junction bases with no gene match: 9. The CDR3 DNA reads TGTGCCAGCAGCTTACACGCCTTACAGGGGGCTGATACGCAGTATTTT. Its protein is CASSLHALQGADTQYF.

This chain joins TRBV7-3 and TRBJ2-1; 10 positions match TRBD1. The length of the CDR3 is 15 residues. With 1 base clipped from V and 9 bases from J, the junction kept 6 bases outside the gene matches. Germline V gene sequence: CDR1 SGHTA, CDR2 FQGTGA. The CDR3, as DNA: TGTGCCAGCAGCTTAAGGGGACAGGGGATGGGTGAGCAGTTCTTC. Protein sequence: CASSLRGQGMGEQFF.

This clone was counted only a few times. V gene TRBV5-6 combines with J gene TRBJ2-6; no clear D gene. Trimming stripped 1 base from V and 0 bases from J, with 8 bases between. This CDR3 comprises 16 residues. CDR1 is SGHDT, CDR2 YYEEEE, per germline. The DNA of the CDR3 is TGTGCCAGCAGCTTGAACTCAATCTCTGGGGCCAACGTCCTGACTTTC. Protein: CASSLNSISGANVLTF.

This rearrangement joins TRBV5-1 to TRBJ1-2; 7 nucleotides match TRBD1. There are 14 residues in the CDR3. CDR1 is SGHRS, CDR2 YFSETQ, per germline. J was trimmed by 7 bases and V by 4 bases; bases with no gene match: 10. The CDR3 bases are TGCGCCAGCAGCCCCGAGGGGCAGGGGGGTGGCTACACCTTC. It is translated as CASSPEGQGGGYTF.

The J gene is TRBJ1-2, the V gene TRBV5-1; 7 bases are a match to TRBD1. Germline lookup yields CDR1 SGHRS and CDR2 YFSETQ. Unmatched junction bases numbered 3, after V lost 4 bases and J lost 0 bases. The CDR3 is 14 residues long. The CDR3 is CASSTTGTNYGYTF. The CDR3 region has the DNA TGCGCCAGCAGCACGACAGGGACTAACTATGGCTACACCTTC.

This clone came up once. The gene calls are TRBV27 and TRBJ2-1, with TRBD2 matching 8 bases. J gave up 5 bases and V 6 bases, and 9 bases lay outside the gene matches. CDR1 is MNHEY, CDR2 SMNVEV, per germline (reference sequence). CDR3 length equals 15 residues. CDR3 residues: CASSPEAGAHNEQFF. The CDR3 nucleotides are TGTGCCAGCAGCCCCGAAGCGGGAGCTCACAATGAGCAGTTCTTC.

The chain joins TRBV6-7 to TRBJ2-5, with 9 bases aligning to TRBD1. The last part of the DNA fits TRBJ2-7 better; the J call may be wrong. TRBV6-7 has ORF status, its function being uncertain. The CDR3 sequence is 16 residues long. This CDR3 reads CASSYPPGQGSYEQYF. CDR3 bases: TGTGCCAGCAGTTACCCACCGGGACAGGGCTCCTACGAGCAGTACTTC.

This clone was detected a few times. The chain couples TRBV9 to TRBJ1-4, with TRBD1 identical over 9 bases. This CDR3 has 15 residues. The V gene end was trimmed by 0 bases and the J gene end by 8 bases; junction bases not matched to a gene: 5. CDR1 is SGDLS, CDR2 YYNGEE, per germline. DNA of the CDR3: TGTGCCAGCAGCGTAGGAGGGACAGGGTACGAAAAACTGTTTTTT. It codes for CASSVGGTGYEKLFF.

The chain employs TRBV19 and TRBJ2-5; 11 bases agree with TRBD1. TRBJ2-7 matches the DNA end more closely, so the J call is doubtful. This CDR3 region has 14 residues. CDR1 is LNHDA, CDR2 SQIVND, per germline (reference sequence). CDR3 region: CASSMGDRGNEQYF. The CDR3 DNA sequence: TGTGCCAGTAGTATGGGGGACAGGGGGAACGAGCAGTACTTC.